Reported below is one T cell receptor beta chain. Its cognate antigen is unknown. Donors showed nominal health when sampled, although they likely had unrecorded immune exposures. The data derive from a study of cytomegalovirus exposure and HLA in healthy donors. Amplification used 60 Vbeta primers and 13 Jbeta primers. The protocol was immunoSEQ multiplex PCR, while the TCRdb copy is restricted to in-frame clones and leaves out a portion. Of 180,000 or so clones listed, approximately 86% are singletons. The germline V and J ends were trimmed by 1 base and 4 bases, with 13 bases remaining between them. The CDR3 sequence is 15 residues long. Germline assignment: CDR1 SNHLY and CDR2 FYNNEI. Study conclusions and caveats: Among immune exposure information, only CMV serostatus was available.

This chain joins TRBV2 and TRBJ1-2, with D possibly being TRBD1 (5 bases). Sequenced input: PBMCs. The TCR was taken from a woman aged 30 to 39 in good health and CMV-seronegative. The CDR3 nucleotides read TGTGCCAGCAGTGAAGGTCCGGGGGGTACCTATGGCTACACCTTC. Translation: CASSEGPGGTYGYTF.